The source of this T cell receptor (beta chain) is a study of technical replicates of blood from a few donors. Germline V gives CDR1 MGHRA, CDR2 YSYEKL. The CDR3 extends over 15 amino acids. V trimming: 7 bases; J trimming: 1 base; junction bases outside the gene matches: 5. Clones were sequenced by immunoSEQ multiplex PCR, and TCRdb holds only the in-frame ones, with some missing. The sample consists of about 82,000 clones, 94% of them appearing once. The sequence came from a human donor in good health. J is TRBJ2-5 and V is TRBV4-1, with TRBD2 matching 11 bases. Sequenced input: T cells isolated from PBMCs. CDR3 loop: CASTETSGTQETQYF. Here the CDR3 DNA reads TGCGCCAGCACCGAGACTAGCGGGACCCAAGAGACCCAGTACTTC.